This TCR beta chain was sequenced in a study of cytomegalovirus exposure and HLA in healthy donors. Study details: Clustering assigned over 70% of the approximately 400 genotyped donors to the Caucasian-associated ancestry cluster.

The PCR used 60 Vbeta and 13 Jbeta primers. TCRdb keeps only in-frame clones here, not all; method: immunoSEQ multiplex PCR. Of tens of thousands of clones in the sample, about 73% were seen once. V was pared by 0 bases and J by 6 bases, with 12 bases between. The CDR3 has 14 residues. From germline, CDR1 is SGHDT and CDR2 YYEEEE. This clonotype was sampled from a man aged 35 to 55 in good health and CMV-seronegative. The sample consisted of PBMCs. The genes are TRBV5-6 and TRBJ1-1; tentative D call: TRBD1 (6 bases). CDR3 DNA: TGTGCCAGCAGCTTGGGGGGGCGGTCGGCTGAAGCTTTCTTT. Translating it yields CASSLGGRSAEAFF.